Below are 10 T cell receptor beta chains sequenced from a single sample in a study of identical twins. TCRdb independently ran MiXCR on the 5' RACE reads; one entry per CDR3 protein. In the table there are 200,000 to 300,000 distinct CDR3 sequences, approximately 7% of which are singletons. The data were also submitted as part of a second study, on yellow fever vaccine responses in identical twins.

The sample taken for sequencing was memory (CD45RO+) T cells sorted from blood. The receptors were sampled from a woman aged 18-29 years in good health.

The chain recombines TRBV20-1 with TRBJ2-7, with 7 bases fitting TRBD1. V lost 5 bases, J lost 6 bases, and 7 bases stayed unmatched. Per the germline V gene, CDR1 is DFQATT and CDR2 is SNEGSKA (reference sequence). This CDR3 is built from 12 residues. CDR3 residues: CSAYKTGAEQYF. DNA for the CDR3: TGCAGTGCTTACAAAACAGGGGCCGAGCAGTACTTC.

This clonotype was counted only a few times. The V call is TRBV2, the J call TRBJ1-6; no clear D gene. Germline V gene sequence: CDR1 SNHLY, CDR2 FYNNEI. The CDR3 is made up of 12 amino acids. Trimming cost V 1 base and J 14 bases, with 9 bases left between them. The CDR3 bases are TGTGCCAGCAGTGAAGACGGGAGTACCCTCCACTTT. Protein sequence: CASSEDGSTLHF.

The rearrangement links TRBV14 to TRBJ1-1; TRBD1 might be the D (5 bases). Trimming pared 2 bases from V and 8 bases from J, leaving 15 bases between. Per the germline V gene, CDR1 is SGHDN and CDR2 is FVKESK. The CDR3 runs to 14 residues. CDR3 loop: CASSQSGVTGEAFF. The CDR3 nucleotides are TGTGCCAGCAGCCAATCTGGGGTAACAGGCGAAGCTTTCTTT.

Turning to this clonotype: One end of the junction fails to match germline, which may point to a read error. The chain employs TRBV12-3 or TRBV12-4 and TRBJ2-6; the match to TRBD2 covers 7 bases. The CDR3 is made up of 17 amino acids. The CDR3 spells CASQGASGVSGANVPTF. The CDR3 nucleotides read TGTGCCAGCCAAGGGGCGAGCGGGGTCTCTGGGGCCAACGTCCCGACTTTC.

The chain carries TRBV7-9 and TRBJ2-1, with 8 bases matching TRBD1. Germline-derived CDR1 and CDR2 are SEHNR and FQNEAQ (reference sequence). This CDR3 has 16 residues. The J segment lost 4 bases and the V segment lost 1 base, leaving 6 bases of the junction unmatched. The CDR3 protein is CASSLDRGAGYNEQFF. The CDR3 nucleotides are TGTGCCAGCAGCTTAGACAGGGGGGCTGGATACAATGAGCAGTTCTTC. The whole variable domain, filled in from reference TRBV7-9 and TRBJ2-1, reads DTGVSQNPRHKITKRGQNVTFRCDPISEHNRLYWYRQTLGQGPEFLTYFQNEAQLEKSRLLSDRFSAERPKGSFSTLEIQRTEQGDSAMYLCASSLDRGAGYNEQFFGPGTRLTVL.

The J gene is TRBJ2-3, the V gene TRBV27; 11 bases are a match to TRBD1. Germline CDR1 MNHEY, CDR2 SMNVEV (reference sequence). The CDR3 loop spans 15 amino acids. V gave up 6 bases and J gave up 8 bases; unmatched junction bases: 10. Here the CDR3 reads CASRTGTGGFGTQYF. For the CDR3, the DNA is TGTGCCAGCAGAACCGGGACAGGGGGATTCGGTACGCAGTATTTT.

This clonotype was picked up a small number of times. This chain connects TRBV10-2 to TRBJ2-1, with D perhaps TRBD2 (6 bases). The CDR3 sequence is 13 residues long. V dropped 10 bases and J dropped 7 bases, with 17 bases sitting between them. CDR1 is WSHSY, CDR2 SAAADI, per germline. CDR3 in DNA: TGCGCCACTGCGGACTACCCCGGAAATGAGCAGTTCTTC. Its protein product is CATADYPGNEQFF.

This clonotype occurred many times. V gene TRBV20-1 combines with J gene TRBJ2-1; TRBD1 matches 7 bases. The CDR3 is 16 residues long. CDR1 DFQATT and CDR2 SNEGSKA come from the germline V gene (reference sequence). Germline trimming cut 5 bases from V and 5 bases from J; bases unmatched to any gene: 15. The CDR3, as DNA: TGCAGTGCTCGAAACCGACCGACAGGGTTCAACAATGAGCAGTTCTTC. Its protein product is CSARNRPTGFNNEQFF.

This clonotype was counted at least ten times. V usage is TRBV20-1 and J usage is TRBJ2-3; 9 bases agree with TRBD2. This CDR3 has 13 amino acids. Trimming removed 6 bases from V and 2 bases from J; junction bases left unmatched: 3. In germline, CDR1 is DFQATT, CDR2 SNEGSKA (reference sequence). CDR3 sequence: CSAERGDTDTQYF. In DNA, the CDR3 is TGCAGTGCCGAGCGGGGGGACACAGATACGCAGTATTTT.

The table lists this clonotype with a few counts. The chain employs TRBV6-5 and TRBJ1-4, with TRBD1 as a possible D gene (5 bases). V was trimmed by 0 bases and J by 5 bases, leaving 10 bases between them. The CDR3 is 15 amino acids. Germline loops: CDR1 MNHEY, CDR2 SVGAGI. In nucleotides, the CDR3 is TGTGCCAGCAGTTACTCGACAGCGAAAAATGAAAAACTGTTTTTT. Translated: CASSYSTAKNEKLFF.